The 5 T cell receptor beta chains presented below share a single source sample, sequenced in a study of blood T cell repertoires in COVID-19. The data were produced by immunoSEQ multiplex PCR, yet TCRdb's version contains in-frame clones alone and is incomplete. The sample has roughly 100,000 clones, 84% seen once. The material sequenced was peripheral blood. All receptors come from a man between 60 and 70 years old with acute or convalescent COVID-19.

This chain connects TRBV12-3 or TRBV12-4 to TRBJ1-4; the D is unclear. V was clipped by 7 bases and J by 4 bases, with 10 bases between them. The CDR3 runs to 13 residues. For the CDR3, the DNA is TGTGCCAGCAAGGGAGGATTTAATGAAAAACTGTTTTTT. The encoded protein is CASKGGFNEKLFF.

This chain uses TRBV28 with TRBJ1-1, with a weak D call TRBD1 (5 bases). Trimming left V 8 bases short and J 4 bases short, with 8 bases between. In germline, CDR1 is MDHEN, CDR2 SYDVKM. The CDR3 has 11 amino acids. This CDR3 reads CASDGGTEAFF. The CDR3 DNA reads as TGTGCCAGCGACGGGGGCACTGAAGCTTTCTTT.

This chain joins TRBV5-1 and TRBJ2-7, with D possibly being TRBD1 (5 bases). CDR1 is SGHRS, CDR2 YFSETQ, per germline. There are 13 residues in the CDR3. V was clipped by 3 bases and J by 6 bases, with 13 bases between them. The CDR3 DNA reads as TGCGCCAGCAGCTCTAATGGGGCCTCCGAGCAGTACTTC. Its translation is CASSSNGASEQYF.

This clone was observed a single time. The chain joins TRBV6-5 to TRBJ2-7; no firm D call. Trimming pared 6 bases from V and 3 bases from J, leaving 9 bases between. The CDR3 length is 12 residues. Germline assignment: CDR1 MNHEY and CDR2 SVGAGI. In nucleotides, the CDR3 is TGTGCCAGCAGCGGTAGTAGCTACGAGCAGTACTTC. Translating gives CASSGSSYEQYF.

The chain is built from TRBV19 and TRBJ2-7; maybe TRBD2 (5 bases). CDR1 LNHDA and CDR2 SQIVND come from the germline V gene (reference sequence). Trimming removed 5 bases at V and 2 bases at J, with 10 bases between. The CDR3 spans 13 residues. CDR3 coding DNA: TGTGCCAGTAGTTCCGACGGGGCCTACGAGCAGTACTTC. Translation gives CASSSDGAYEQYF.